The rows below give T cell receptor beta chains drawn from one sample of a study of vaccination and CD4 T cells after COVID-19. These TCRs' antigens remain unknown. Via MiXCR, TCRdb re-called the PCR reads, giving one row per CDR3 protein. The sample yields 2,000 to 3,000 distinct CDR3 sequences, 20% to 30% seen once. Sequenced here: CD4+ T cells from blood, cultured in vitro, sampled after SARS-CoV-2 vaccination. The receptors derive from a human donor who had recovered from COVID-19. CDR3s include the opening cysteine and the closing phenylalanine or tryptophan. The order of the fields is V gene, CDR3 protein.

TRBV6-4 CASSAPPTRTRRVPYGYTF
TRBV20-1 CSARDRVDPNSPLHF
TRBV6-1 CASSEWGQGSYNEQFF
TRBV11-1 CASSLSGTKGTQYF
TRBV6-1 CASSEDPSRSYEQYF
TRBV20-1 CSASRRRGEQFF
TRBV5-6 CASSRDRENSPLHF
TRBV20-1 CSARDLMWGGNNEQFF
TRBV28 CASRKRWGADSEAFF
TRBV6-1 CASSVQVQETQYF
TRBV6-1 CASSETGDYGYTF